Below are 13 T cell receptor beta chains sequenced from a single sample in a study of HIV-infected children after antiretroviral therapy interruption. Unique molecular identifiers were included in an RNA-based 3' RACE TCR library. TCRdb called the 3' RACE reads again in MiXCR, with one record for every CDR3 protein. The table includes about 89,000 distinct CDR3 sequences, around 6.9% detected once. Indicated treatment: PENTA 11 planned treatment interruption arm or continuous ART arm. The specimen was CD45RA+ CD4+ T cells from PBMCs, pooled from several time points, collected from a donor given antiretroviral therapy, either interrupted or continuous. Specified subset: naive CD4+ CD45RA+ CD45RO- T cells. The receptors stem from a pool of human donors with HIV.

This clonotype has a count of ten or more. At one of its ends the junction is not consistent with the germline gene, which may arise from a read error. The chain carries TRBV2 and TRBJ2-2, with 8 bases lining up with TRBD2. The CDR3 runs to 16 residues. CDR1 and CDR2 from the germline V gene are SNHLY and FYNNEI. The chain's CDR3 is CASSLGGGTNTGQLYF. For the CDR3, the DNA is TGTGCCAGCAGCTTAGGCGGGGGGACAAACACCGGGCAGCTCTACTTT.

Of note for this clonotype: Compared with germline, one end of the junction differs, possibly owing to a read error. V is TRBV25-1 and J is TRBJ2-2; 7 bases map to TRBD1. CDR1 is MGHDK and CDR2 is SYGVNS in the germline V gene. The CDR3 has 14 residues. The CDR3 is CVSSWDRIAGELFF. DNA of the CDR3: TGTGTCAGCAGTTGGGACAGAATTGCCGGGGAGCTGTTTTTT.

This clonotype appeared many times. V is TRBV11-2 and J is TRBJ2-3; 9 bases fit TRBD1. Germline CDR1 and CDR2: SGHAT and FQNNGV. CDR3 length: 18 amino acids. V lost 6 bases and J lost 2; bases outside the gene matches: 15. CDR3 in DNA: TGTGCCAGCAGTTCAAAACGAGAGACAGGGGGGACCACAGATACGCAGTATTTT. This codes for CASSSKRETGGTTDTQYF. Complete variable domain (other parts from reference TRBV11-2 and TRBJ2-3): EAGVAQSPRYKIIEKRQSVAFWCNPISGHATLYWYQQILGQGPKLLIQFQNNGVVDDSQLPKDRFSAERLKGVDSTLKIQPAKLEDSAVYLCASSSKRETGGTTDTQYFGPGTRLTVL.

This clonotype was counted a few times. The rearrangement links TRBV13 to TRBJ2-3, with D perhaps given as TRBD1 or TRBD2 (5 bases each). Trimming cost V 5 bases and J 5 bases, with 14 bases left between them. CDR3 length: 14 amino acids. Germline CDR1 is PRHDT and CDR2 is FYEKMQ (reference sequence). For the CDR3, the DNA is TGTGCCAGCAGCACCCGGGACGCGGTAGATACGCAGTATTTT. Its translation: CASSTRDAVDTQYF.

This clonotype was counted many times. This CDR3 is CSASGTSYEQYF. CDR3 nucleotides: TGCAGTGCTTCTGGGACTAGCTACGAGCAGTACTTC. The chain joins TRBV20-1 to TRBJ2-7; 8 nucleotides align to TRBD2. CDR1 and CDR2 (germline): DFQATT, SNEGSKA (reference sequence). The CDR3 is 12 residues long. V shed 5 bases and J 3 bases; nucleotides not matched to a gene: 3.

Many counts were recorded for this clonotype. The CDR3 sequence is CASSPLSGSSTDTQYF. For the CDR3, the DNA is TGTGCCAGCTCACCACTTAGCGGATCTAGCACAGATACGCAGTATTTT. V gene TRBV18 combines with J gene TRBJ2-3; possibly TRBD2 for D (6 bases). V was trimmed by 1 base and J by 0 bases, leaving 11 bases between them. Germline V gene sequence: CDR1 KGHSH, CDR2 LQKENI. This CDR3 is 16 amino acids long.

This clonotype was counted many times. The chain carries TRBV5-1 and TRBJ2-1; 9 bases match TRBD1. Germline loops: CDR1 SGHRS, CDR2 YFSETQ. This CDR3 has 13 residues. Germline trimming cut 7 bases from V and 7 bases from J; bases unmatched to any gene: 6. The CDR3 DNA reads as TGCGCCAGCCGGACAGGGGTGATTAATGAGCAGTTCTTC. It specifies CASRTGVINEQFF. Combining the CDR3 with reference TRBV5-1 and TRBJ2-1 gives the whole variable domain KAGVTQTPRYLIKTRGQQVTLSCSPISGHRSVSWYQQTPGQGLQFLFEYFSETQRNKGNFPGRFSGRQFSNSRSEMNVSTLELGDSALYLCASRTGVINEQFFGPGTRLTVL.

In this sample, this clonotype turned up many times. The genes are TRBV12-3 or TRBV12-4 and TRBJ1-1, with TRBD1 as a possible D gene (6 bases). The CDR3 sequence is 13 residues long. V lost 5 bases to trimming and J lost 7 bases, with 14 bases between them. CDR3 loop: CASSLTYRDEAFF. The DNA of the CDR3 is TGTGCCAGCAGTCTAACGTACAGGGATGAAGCTTTCTTT.

The table lists this clonotype with many counts. The V and J genes are TRBV20-1 and TRBJ1-4; D is uncertain. Germline values: CDR1 DFQATT, CDR2 SNEGSKA (reference sequence). The CDR3 is made up of 13 amino acids. V lost 6 bases and J lost 4, with 12 bases in between. CDR3 in amino acids: CSAWAAHNEKLFF. CDR3 coding DNA: TGCAGTGCCTGGGCGGCCCATAATGAAAAACTGTTTTTT.

This clonotype has at least ten counts. The chain joins TRBV10-3 to TRBJ2-1; 12 nucleotides match TRBD1. In germline, CDR1 is ENHRY, CDR2 SYGVKD. This CDR3 is built from 16 residues. V shed 4 bases, J shed 8 bases, and the junction held 9 bases outside the gene matches. CDR3: CAISAGTGGGKDEQFF. The CDR3 DNA reads TGTGCCATCAGTGCTGGGACAGGGGGCGGCAAGGATGAGCAGTTCTTC.

This clonotype was seen many times. The chain links TRBV12-3 or TRBV12-4 to TRBJ1-1; a possible D gene is TRBD1 (6 bases). The CDR3 totals 13 residues. Trimming cost V 6 bases and J 1 base, with 9 bases left between them. The chain's CDR3 is CASRFRGNTEAFF. For the CDR3, the DNA is TGTGCCAGCAGATTCAGGGGGAACACTGAAGCTTTCTTT.

The sample holds many counts of this clonotype. The chain uses TRBV7-2 and TRBJ2-1; D gene ambiguous. Germline V gene data show CDR1 as SGHTA and CDR2 as FQGNSA. Trimming removed 8 bases from V and 3 bases from J, with 5 bases in between. The CDR3 totals 11 residues. CDR3 loop: CASGFYNEQFF. Written as DNA, the CDR3 is TGTGCCAGCGGTTTCTACAATGAGCAGTTCTTC.

There are many counts of this clonotype. The chain is built from TRBV29-1 and TRBJ2-7; TRBD1 agrees at 7 bases. The CDR3 spans 11 residues. The J segment lost 4 bases and the V segment lost 3 bases, leaving 0 bases of the junction unmatched. Germline lookup yields CDR1 SQVTM and CDR2 ANQGSEA. The CDR3: CSVDRGYEQYF. The CDR3, as DNA: TGCAGCGTTGACAGGGGGTACGAGCAGTACTTC.